This TCR beta chain was identified during a study of blood T cell repertoires in COVID-19. In the study overall: Samples representing acute and convalescent COVID-19 were sourced from the United States, Italy and Spain. PBMCs, B-cell-depleted T cells, or T cells provided the cDNA or gDNA that made up the material.

The CDR3 has 12 amino acids. From germline, CDR1 is LNHNV and CDR2 YYDKDF (reference sequence). V was shortened by 0 bases and J by 8 bases, with 4 bases between the two germline ends. Authors' processing steps: Cell counts per sample came from amplifying reference gene primers. Clones were sequenced by immunoSEQ multiplex PCR, and TCRdb holds only the in-frame ones, with some missing. Clone size and the V and J calls come from that table; the DNA yielded D and trimming. Of roughly 200,000 clones listed, roughly 85% are singletons. V and J are TRBV15 and TRBJ2-2, with D hard to call. The sample was peripheral blood. The sequence came from an older woman with acute or convalescent COVID-19. In nucleotides, the CDR3 is TGTGCCACCAGCAGAGAACATGGGGAGCTGTTTTTT. It specifies CATSREHGELFF.